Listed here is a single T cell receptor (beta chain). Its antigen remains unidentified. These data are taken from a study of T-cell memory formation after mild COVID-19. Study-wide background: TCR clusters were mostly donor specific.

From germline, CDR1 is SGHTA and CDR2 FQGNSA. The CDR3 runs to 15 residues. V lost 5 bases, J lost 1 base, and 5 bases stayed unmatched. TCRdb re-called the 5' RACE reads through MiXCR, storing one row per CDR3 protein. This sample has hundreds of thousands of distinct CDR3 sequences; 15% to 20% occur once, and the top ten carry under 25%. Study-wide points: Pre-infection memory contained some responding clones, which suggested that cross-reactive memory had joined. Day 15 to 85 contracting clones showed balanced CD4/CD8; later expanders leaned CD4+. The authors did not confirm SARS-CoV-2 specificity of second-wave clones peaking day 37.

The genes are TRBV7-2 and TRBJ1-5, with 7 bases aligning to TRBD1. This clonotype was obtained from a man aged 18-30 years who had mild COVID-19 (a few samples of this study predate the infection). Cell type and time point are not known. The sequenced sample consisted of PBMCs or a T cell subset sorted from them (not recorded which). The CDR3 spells CASSEIQGSNQPQHF. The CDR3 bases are TGTGCCAGCAGCGAAATACAGGGGAGCAATCAGCCCCAGCATTTT.